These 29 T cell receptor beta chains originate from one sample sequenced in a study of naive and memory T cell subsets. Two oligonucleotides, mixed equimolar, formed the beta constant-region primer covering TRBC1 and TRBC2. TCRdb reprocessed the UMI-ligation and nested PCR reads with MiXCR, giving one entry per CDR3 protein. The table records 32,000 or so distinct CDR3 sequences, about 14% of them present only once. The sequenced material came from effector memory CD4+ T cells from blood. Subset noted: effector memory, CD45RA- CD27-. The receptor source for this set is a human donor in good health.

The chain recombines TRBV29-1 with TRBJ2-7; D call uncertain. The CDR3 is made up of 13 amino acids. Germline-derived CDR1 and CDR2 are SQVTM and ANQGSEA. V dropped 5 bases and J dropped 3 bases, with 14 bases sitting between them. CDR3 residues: CSVFTESHYEQYF. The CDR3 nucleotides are TGCAGCGTTTTTACGGAGAGCCACTACGAGCAGTACTTC.

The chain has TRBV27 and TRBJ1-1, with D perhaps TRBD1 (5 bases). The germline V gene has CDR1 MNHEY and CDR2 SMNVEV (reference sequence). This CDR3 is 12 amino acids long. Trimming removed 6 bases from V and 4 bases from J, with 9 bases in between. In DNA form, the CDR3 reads TGTGCCAGCAGGTCGGGGGGCACTGAAGCTTTCTTT. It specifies CASRSGGTEAFF.

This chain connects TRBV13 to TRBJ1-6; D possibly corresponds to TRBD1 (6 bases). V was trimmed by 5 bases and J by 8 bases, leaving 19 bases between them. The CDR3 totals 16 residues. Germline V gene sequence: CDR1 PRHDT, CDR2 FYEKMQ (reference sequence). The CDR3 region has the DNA TGTGCCAGCAGCACGCCGGGACACTTAGGAGATTCACCCCTCCACTTT. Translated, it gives CASSTPGHLGDSPLHF. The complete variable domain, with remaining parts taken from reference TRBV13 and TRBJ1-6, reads AAGVIQSPRHLIKEKRETATLKCYPIPRHDTVYWYQQGPGQDPQFLISFYEKMQSDKGSIPDRFSAQQFSDYHSELNMSSLELGDSALYFCASSTPGHLGDSPLHFGNGTRLTVT.

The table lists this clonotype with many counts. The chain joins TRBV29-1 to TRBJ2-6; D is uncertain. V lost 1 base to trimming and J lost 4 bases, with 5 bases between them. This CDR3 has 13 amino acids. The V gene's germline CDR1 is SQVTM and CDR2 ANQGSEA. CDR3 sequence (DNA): TGCAGCGTTGAAGGGTACGGGGCCAACGTCCTGACTTTC. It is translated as CSVEGYGANVLTF.

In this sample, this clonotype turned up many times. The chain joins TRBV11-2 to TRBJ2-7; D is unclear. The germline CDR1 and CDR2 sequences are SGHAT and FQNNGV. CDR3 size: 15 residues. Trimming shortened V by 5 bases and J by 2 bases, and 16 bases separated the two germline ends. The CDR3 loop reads CASSTAIDGAYEQYF. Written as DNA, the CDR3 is TGTGCCAGCAGCACAGCGATTGATGGCGCCTACGAGCAGTACTTC.

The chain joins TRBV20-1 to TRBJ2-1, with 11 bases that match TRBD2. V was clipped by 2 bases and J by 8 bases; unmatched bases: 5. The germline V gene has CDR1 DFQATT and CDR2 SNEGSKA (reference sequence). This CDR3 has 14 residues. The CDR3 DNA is TGCAGTGCTAGATTTACTAGCGGGAGAGATGAGCAGTTCTTC. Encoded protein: CSARFTSGRDEQFF.

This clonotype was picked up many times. CDR3 nucleotides: TGTGCCAGCAGCCCGAGACTAGCGGAATACGAGCAGTACTTC. Encoded protein: CASSPRLAEYEQYF. The chain employs TRBV21-1 and TRBJ2-7; the D segment call TRBD2 is taken from the table without a DNA check. TRBV21-1 is listed as a pseudogene. The CDR3 length is 14 residues.

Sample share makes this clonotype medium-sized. CDR3 residues: CSVLAREASGYTF. For the CDR3, the DNA is TGCAGCGTTTTGGCCCGAGAAGCATCTGGCTACACCTTC. The chain combines TRBV29-1 with TRBJ1-2; D gene uncertain. The germline V and J ends were trimmed by 5 bases and 7 bases, with 17 bases remaining between them. The CDR3 has 13 amino acids. The germline gives CDR1 SQVTM, CDR2 ANQGSEA.

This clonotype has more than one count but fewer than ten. The CDR3 DNA follows: TGTGCCAGCAGCCCAATGTACACCGGGGAGCTGTTTTTT. It specifies CASSPMYTGELFF. This chain uses TRBV5-6 with TRBJ2-2; D uncertain. The CDR3 contains 13 residues. V shed 4 bases and J shed 3 bases, with 7 bases lying between them. CDR1 is SGHDT, CDR2 YYEEEE, per germline.

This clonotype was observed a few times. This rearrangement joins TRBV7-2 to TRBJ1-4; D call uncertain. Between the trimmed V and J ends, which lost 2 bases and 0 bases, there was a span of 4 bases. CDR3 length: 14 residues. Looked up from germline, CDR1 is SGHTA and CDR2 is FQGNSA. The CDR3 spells CASSLQPTNEKLFF. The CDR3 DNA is TGTGCCAGCAGCTTACAGCCAACTAATGAAAAACTGTTTTTT.

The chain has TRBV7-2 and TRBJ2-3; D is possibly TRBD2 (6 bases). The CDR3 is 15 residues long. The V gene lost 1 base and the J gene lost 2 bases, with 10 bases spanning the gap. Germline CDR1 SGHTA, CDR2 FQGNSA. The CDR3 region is CASSLGGVDTDTQYF. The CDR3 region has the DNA TGTGCCAGCAGCTTAGGGGGGGTAGACACAGATACGCAGTATTTT.

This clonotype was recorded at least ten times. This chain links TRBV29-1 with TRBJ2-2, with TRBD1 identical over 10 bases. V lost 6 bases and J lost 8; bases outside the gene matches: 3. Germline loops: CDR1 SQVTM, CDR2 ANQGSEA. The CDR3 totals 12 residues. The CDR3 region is CSVGQGRGELFF. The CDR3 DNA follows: TGCAGCGTGGGACAGGGGAGGGGGGAGCTGTTTTTT.

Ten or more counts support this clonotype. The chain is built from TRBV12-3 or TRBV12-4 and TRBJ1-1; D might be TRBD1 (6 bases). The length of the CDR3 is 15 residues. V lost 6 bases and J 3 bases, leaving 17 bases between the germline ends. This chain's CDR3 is CASSNLWGRDTEAFF. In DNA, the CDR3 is TGTGCCAGCAGCAACCTCTGGGGGCGAGACACTGAAGCTTTCTTT.

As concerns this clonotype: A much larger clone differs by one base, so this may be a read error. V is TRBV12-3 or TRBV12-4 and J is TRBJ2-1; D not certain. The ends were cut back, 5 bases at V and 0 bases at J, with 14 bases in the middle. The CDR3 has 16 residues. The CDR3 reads CASSLFSSLSYNEQFF. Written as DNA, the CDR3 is TGTGCCAGCAGTCTCTTTAGCAGCCTCTCCTACAATGAGCAGTTCTTC.

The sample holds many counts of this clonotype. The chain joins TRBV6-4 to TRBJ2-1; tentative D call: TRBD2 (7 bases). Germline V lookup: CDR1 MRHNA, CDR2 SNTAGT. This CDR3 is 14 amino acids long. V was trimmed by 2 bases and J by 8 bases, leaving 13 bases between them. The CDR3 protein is CASSDRGGIDEQFF. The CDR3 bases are TGTGCCAGCAGTGACAGGGGGGGAATCGATGAGCAGTTCTTC.

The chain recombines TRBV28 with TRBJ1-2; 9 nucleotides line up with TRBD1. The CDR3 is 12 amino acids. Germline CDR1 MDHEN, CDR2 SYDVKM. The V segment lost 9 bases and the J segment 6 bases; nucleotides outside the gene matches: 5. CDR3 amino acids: CASMTGGHGYTF. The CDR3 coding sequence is TGTGCCAGTATGACAGGGGGTCATGGCTACACCTTC.

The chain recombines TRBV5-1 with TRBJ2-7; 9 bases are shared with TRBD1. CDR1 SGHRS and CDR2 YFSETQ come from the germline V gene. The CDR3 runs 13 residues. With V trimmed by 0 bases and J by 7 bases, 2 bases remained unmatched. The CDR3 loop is CASSLGDREEQYF. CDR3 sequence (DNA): TGCGCCAGCAGCTTGGGGGACAGGGAAGAGCAGTACTTC.

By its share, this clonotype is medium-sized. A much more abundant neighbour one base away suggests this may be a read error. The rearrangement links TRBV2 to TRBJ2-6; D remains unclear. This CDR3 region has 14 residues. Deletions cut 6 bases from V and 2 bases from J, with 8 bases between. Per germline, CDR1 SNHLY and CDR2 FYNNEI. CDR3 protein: CASSSSAGANVLTF. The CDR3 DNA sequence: TGTGCCAGCAGCAGTTCCGCTGGGGCCAACGTCCTGACTTTC.

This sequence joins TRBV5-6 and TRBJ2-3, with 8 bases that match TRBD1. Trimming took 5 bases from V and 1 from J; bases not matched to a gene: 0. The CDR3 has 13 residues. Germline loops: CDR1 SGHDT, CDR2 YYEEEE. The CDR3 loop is CASRGQGTDTQYF. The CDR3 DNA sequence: TGTGCCAGCAGGGGACAGGGCACAGATACGCAGTATTTT.

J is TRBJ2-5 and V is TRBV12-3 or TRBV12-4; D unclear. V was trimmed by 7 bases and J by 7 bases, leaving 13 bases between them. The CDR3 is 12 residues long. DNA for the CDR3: TGTGCCAGCACCAAGGGCTCCGGGACCCAGTACTTC. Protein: CASTKGSGTQYF.

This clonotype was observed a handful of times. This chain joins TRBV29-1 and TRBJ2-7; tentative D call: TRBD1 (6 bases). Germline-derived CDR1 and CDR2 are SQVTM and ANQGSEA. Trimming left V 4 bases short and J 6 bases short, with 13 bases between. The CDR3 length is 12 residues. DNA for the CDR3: TGCAGCGTTGGACAGGACTCTTTCGAGCAGTACTTC. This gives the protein CSVGQDSFEQYF.

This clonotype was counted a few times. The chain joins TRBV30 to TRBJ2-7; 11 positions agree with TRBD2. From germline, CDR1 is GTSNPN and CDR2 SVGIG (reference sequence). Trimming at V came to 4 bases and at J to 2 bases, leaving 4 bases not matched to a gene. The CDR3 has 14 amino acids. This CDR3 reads CAWTLTSGTYEQYF. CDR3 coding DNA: TGTGCCTGGACCCTGACTAGCGGGACCTACGAGCAGTACTTC.

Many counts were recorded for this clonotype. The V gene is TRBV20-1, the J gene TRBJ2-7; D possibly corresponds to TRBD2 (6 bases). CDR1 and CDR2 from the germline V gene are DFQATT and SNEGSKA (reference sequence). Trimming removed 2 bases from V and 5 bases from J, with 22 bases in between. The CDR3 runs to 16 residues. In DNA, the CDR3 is TGCAGTGCTAGACCCCCTGGGGGACGACAGCGGGACGAGCAGTACTTC. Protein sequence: CSARPPGGRQRDEQYF.

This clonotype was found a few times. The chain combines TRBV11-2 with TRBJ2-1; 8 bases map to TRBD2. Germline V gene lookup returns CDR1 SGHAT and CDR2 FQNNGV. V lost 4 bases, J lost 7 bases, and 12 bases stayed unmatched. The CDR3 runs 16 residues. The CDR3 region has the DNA TGTGCCAGCAGCTCGCCGGGGGGGACTAGGGGGAATGAGCAGTTCTTC. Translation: CASSSPGGTRGNEQFF.

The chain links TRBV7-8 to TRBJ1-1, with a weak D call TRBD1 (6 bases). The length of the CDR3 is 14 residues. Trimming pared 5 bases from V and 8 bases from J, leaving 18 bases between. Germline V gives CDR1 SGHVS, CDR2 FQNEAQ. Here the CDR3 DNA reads TGTGCCAGCAGCCAAAGGGCAGCGGGGGCAGAAGCTTTCTTT. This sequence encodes CASSQRAAGAEAFF.

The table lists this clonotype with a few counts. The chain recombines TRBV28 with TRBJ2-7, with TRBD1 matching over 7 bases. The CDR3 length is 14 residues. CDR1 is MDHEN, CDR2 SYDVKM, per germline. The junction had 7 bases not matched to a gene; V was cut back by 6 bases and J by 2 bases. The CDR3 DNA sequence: TGTGCCAGCAGCCCCGGGACAGCAACCTACGAGCAGTACTTC. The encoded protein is CASSPGTATYEQYF.

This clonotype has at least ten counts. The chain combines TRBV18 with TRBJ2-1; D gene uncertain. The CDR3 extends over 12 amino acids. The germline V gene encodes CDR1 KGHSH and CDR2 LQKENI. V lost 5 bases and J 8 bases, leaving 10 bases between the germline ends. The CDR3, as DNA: TGTGCCAGCTCATCGACATCCGATGAGCAGTTCTTC. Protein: CASSSTSDEQFF. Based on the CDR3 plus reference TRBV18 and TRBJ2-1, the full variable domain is NAGVMQNPRHLVRRRGQEARLRCSPMKGHSHVYWYRQLPEEGLKFMVYLQKENIIDESGMPKERFSAEFPKEGPSILRIQQVVRGDSAAYFCASSSTSDEQFFGPGTRLTVL.

The CDR3 protein is CASSLGGPGLAYEQYF. CDR3 nucleotides: TGTGCCAGCAGCTTGGGGGGACCGGGACTAGCGTACGAGCAGTACTTC. The chain uses TRBV7-2 and TRBJ2-7; 10 bases align to TRBD2. The CDR3 length is 16 residues. Germline V gives CDR1 SGHTA, CDR2 FQGNSA. The V gene end was trimmed by 3 bases and the J gene end by 4 bases; junction bases not matched to a gene: 9. Complete variable domain (other parts from reference TRBV7-2 and TRBJ2-7): GAGVSQSPSNKVTEKGKDVELRCDPISGHTALYWYRQSLGQGLEFLIYFQGNSAPDKSGLPSDRFSAERTGGSVSTLTIQRTQQEDSAVYLCASSLGGPGLAYEQYFGPGTRLTVT.

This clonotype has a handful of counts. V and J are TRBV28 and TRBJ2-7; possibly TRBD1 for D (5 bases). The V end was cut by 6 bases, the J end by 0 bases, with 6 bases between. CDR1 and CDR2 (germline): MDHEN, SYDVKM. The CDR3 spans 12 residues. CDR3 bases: TGTGCCAGCAGCAGGGCCTCCTACGAGCAGTACTTC. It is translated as CASSRASYEQYF.